These 22 T cell receptor beta chains came from one sample sequenced in a study of radiation and T cells in renal cell carcinoma. TCRdb keeps only in-frame clones here, not all; method: immunoSEQ multiplex PCR. In the table there are about 130,000 clones, around 81% of which are singletons. Noted time point: blood 2 weeks post-SBRT. Noted treatment: 15 Gy SBRT to primary tumor, nephrectomy 4 weeks later. This sample comprised blood, obtained from a patient whose treatment included radiotherapy and nephrectomy. The origin of the receptors is a man between 50 and 59 years old with renal cell carcinoma.

V is TRBV7-3 and J is TRBJ2-7; TRBD1 aligns across 7 bases. The CDR3 contains 18 residues. CDR1 and CDR2 from the germline V gene are SGHTA and FQGTGA. V lost 2 bases and J lost 3; bases outside the gene matches: 16. CDR3 residues: CASSLELGIGQVFYEQYF. The CDR3, as DNA: TGTGCCAGCAGCTTAGAATTGGGTATCGGACAGGTATTCTACGAGCAGTACTTC.

This chain links TRBV9 with TRBJ2-2; the D gene is possibly TRBD2 (5 bases). V was clipped by 0 bases and J by 8 bases, with 8 bases between them. The V gene's germline CDR1 is SGDLS and CDR2 YYNGEE. This CDR3 region has 13 residues. CDR3 sequence (DNA): TGTGCCAGCAGCGTAGTCCGGGATGGGGAGCTGTTTTTT. Translated: CASSVVRDGELFF.

As to this clone: A read error may explain this, as a much larger clone is one base away. The sample carries other DNA sequences with the same CDR3. The rearrangement joins TRBV9 to TRBJ1-3; D unclear. Germline CDR1 and CDR2: SGDLS and YYNGEE. The CDR3 runs 14 residues. The ends were cut back, 0 bases at V and 0 bases at J, with 4 bases in the middle. The CDR3 spells CASSVGNSGNTIYF. The CDR3 coding sequence is TGTGCCAGCAGCGTAGGGAACTCTGGAAACACCATATATTTT.

The rearrangement links TRBV5-1 to TRBJ2-1; 9 bases map to TRBD2. Germline assignment: CDR1 SGHRS and CDR2 YFSETQ. V dropped 0 bases and J dropped 13; count of bases not matched to a gene: 5. The CDR3 has 13 residues. Here the CDR3 DNA reads TGCGCCAGCAGCTTGGATAGCGGGAGTGTTCAGTTCTTC. The encoded protein is CASSLDSGSVQFF.

This rearrangement joins TRBV6-1 to TRBJ1-5; 9 nucleotides align to TRBD1. The V and J ends lost 4 bases and 7 bases, in that order; junction bases with no gene match: 11. The CDR3 covers 16 residues. Germline lookup yields CDR1 MNHNS and CDR2 SASEGT. The CDR3 spells CASSVMGQGKGQPQHF. CDR3 DNA sequence: TGTGCCAGCAGTGTCATGGGACAGGGCAAGGGACAGCCCCAGCATTTT.

The chain couples TRBV5-1 to TRBJ1-2; 7 bases align to TRBD1. J was trimmed by 4 bases and V by 4 bases; bases with no gene match: 7. Per the germline V gene, CDR1 is SGHRS and CDR2 is YFSETQ. This CDR3 is 14 amino acids long. CDR3 nucleotides: TGCGCCAGCAGCCCGGGACAGACCCTCTATGGCTACACCTTC. Amino acid sequence: CASSPGQTLYGYTF.

V is TRBV30 and J is TRBJ1-2; D call uncertain. Looked up from germline, CDR1 is GTSNPN and CDR2 is SVGIG (reference sequence). The length of the CDR3 is 17 residues. Trimming shortened V by 2 bases and J by 4 bases, and 23 bases separated the two germline ends. The CDR3 DNA reads TGTGCCTGGAGTCCTAGACCACCTGGGGTTACGGCCTATGGCTACACCTTC. The encoded protein is CAWSPRPPGVTAYGYTF.

The J gene is TRBJ1-2, the V gene TRBV7-6, with D unclear. This CDR3 has 13 amino acids. From germline, CDR1 is SGHVS and CDR2 FNYEAQ. Trimming took off 1 base at V and 7 bases at J, with 10 bases between the two ends. In DNA form, the CDR3 reads TGTGCCAGCAGCTTAGGTGTTCTGGGTGGCTACACCTTC. Residues: CASSLGVLGGYTF.

The V gene is TRBV4-3, the J gene TRBJ1-1; no firm D call. V was cut by 0 bases and J by 6 bases, with 5 bases left in between. Germline values: CDR1 LGHNA, CDR2 YSLEER. The CDR3 contains 12 residues. CDR3 region: CASSQDGSEAFF. CDR3 nucleotides: TGCGCCAGCAGCCAAGATGGTTCTGAAGCTTTCTTT.

This rearrangement joins TRBV6-1 to TRBJ1-1; D is perhaps TRBD1 (6 bases). The CDR3 loop spans 13 amino acids. Germline V gives CDR1 MNHNS, CDR2 SASEGT. V lost 7 bases and J 3 bases, leaving 12 bases between the germline ends. The CDR3: CASTQRGYTEAFF. Written as DNA, the CDR3 is TGTGCCAGCACTCAAAGGGGGTACACTGAAGCTTTCTTT.

V and J are TRBV7-2 and TRBJ1-2; 8 bases line up with TRBD1. The CDR3 loop spans 15 amino acids. Trimming cost V 2 bases and J 8 bases; bases outside gene matches: 10. The V gene's germline CDR1 is SGHTA and CDR2 FQGNSA. CDR3 in DNA: TGTGCCAGCAGCTTAACGGGACAGGTTTTGGTAGGCTACACCTTC. Amino acids: CASSLTGQVLVGYTF.

The chain carries TRBV19 and TRBJ1-1; 7 nucleotides align to TRBD1. The J segment lost 4 bases and the V segment lost 4 bases, leaving 6 bases of the junction unmatched. The CDR3 totals 14 residues. Per the germline V gene, CDR1 is LNHDA and CDR2 is SQIVND (reference sequence). The chain's CDR3 is CASSTYTGVTEAFF. CDR3 nucleotide sequence: TGTGCCAGTAGTACGTACACAGGGGTCACTGAAGCTTTCTTT.

This clone was picked up one time. V is TRBV7-9 and J is TRBJ2-7; D possibly uses TRBD1 or TRBD2 (5 bases each). The CDR3 has 13 residues. V was pared by 4 bases and J by 5 bases, with 12 bases between. Germline V gene data show CDR1 as SEHNR and CDR2 as FQNEAQ (reference sequence). This CDR3 reads CASSSGTPDEQYF. In nucleotides, the CDR3 is TGTGCCAGCAGCTCCGGGACCCCGGACGAGCAGTACTTC.

V and J are TRBV6-4 and TRBJ2-3; possible D gene TRBD2, 5 bases. The germline CDR1 and CDR2 sequences are MRHNA and SNTAGT. Trimming left V 4 bases short and J 2 bases short, with 16 bases between. This CDR3 contains 16 residues. CDR3 residues: CASSVEFGGSTDTQYF. In DNA, the CDR3 is TGTGCCAGCAGTGTGGAGTTTGGCGGGTCCACAGATACGCAGTATTTT.

The CDR3 bases are TGTGCCAGTCGTAAGGCGGCAGAAAGTTATAGCAATCAGCCCCAGCATTTT. It yields the protein CASRKAAESYSNQPQHF. This chain links TRBV19 with TRBJ1-5; D remains ambiguous. The CDR3 runs 17 residues. Germline V gene data show CDR1 as LNHDA and CDR2 as SQIVND (reference sequence). V lost 8 bases to trimming and J lost 0 bases, with 20 bases between them.

J is TRBJ1-2 and V is TRBV6-1, with D tentatively TRBD1 (6 bases). V dropped 5 bases and J dropped 8 bases, with 12 bases sitting between them. The CDR3 is 12 residues long. Germline assignment: CDR1 MNHNS and CDR2 SASEGT. DNA for the CDR3: TGTGCCAGCAGTCCAGGGGTCTGGGGCTACACCTTC. Translating gives CASSPGVWGYTF.

The V call is TRBV9, the J call TRBJ2-3, with TRBD1 matching 11 bases. This CDR3 is 16 amino acids long. Germline assignment: CDR1 SGDLS and CDR2 YYNGEE. After removal of 4 bases from V and 5 bases from J, the junction contained 9 bases not matched to a gene. The CDR3 reads CASSQTPGQGGDTQYF. Written as DNA, the CDR3 is TGTGCCAGCAGCCAAACACCGGGACAGGGGGGAGATACGCAGTATTTT. The variable domain in full, completed from reference TRBV9 and TRBJ2-3, reads DSGVTQTPKHLITATGQRVTLRCSPRSGDLSVYWYQQSLDQGLQFLIQYYNGEERAKGNILERFSAQQFPDLHSELNLSSLELGDSALYFCASSQTPGQGGDTQYFGPGTRLTVL.

This clone came up once. The V and J genes are TRBV29-1 and TRBJ2-3, with TRBD2 as a possible D gene (7 bases). The CDR3 is 13 residues long. CDR1 and CDR2 (germline): SQVTM, ANQGSEA. V lost 7 bases and J lost 3, with 14 bases in between. This chain's CDR3 is CSGDEGGTDTQYF. Here the CDR3 DNA reads TGCAGCGGGGACGAGGGGGGGACAGATACGCAGTATTTT.

CDR3 sequence: CASSLSRARTDTQYF. The CDR3 region has the DNA TGTGCCAGCAGCTTATCGAGAGCCCGCACAGATACGCAGTATTTT. The genes are TRBV11-2 and TRBJ2-3; the D is unclear. Per the germline V gene, CDR1 is SGHAT and CDR2 is FQNNGV. The V gene lost 2 bases and the J gene lost 1 base, with 10 bases spanning the gap. This CDR3 has 15 amino acids.

The V gene is TRBV7-8, the J gene TRBJ2-7; D unclear. Germline assignment: CDR1 SGHVS and CDR2 FQNEAQ. The CDR3 has 13 amino acids. The V end was cut by 6 bases, the J end by 0 bases, with 9 bases between. The CDR3 is CASRRGNSYEQYF. DNA for the CDR3: TGTGCCAGCAGGAGAGGAAACTCCTACGAGCAGTACTTC.

The J gene is TRBJ2-7, the V gene TRBV7-2; D is possibly TRBD1 (6 bases). The ends were cut back, 1 base at V and 2 bases at J, with 24 bases in the middle. The CDR3 has 19 amino acids. CDR1 is SGHTA, CDR2 FQGNSA, per germline. CDR3 nucleotides: TGTGCCAGCAGCTTAGTTTCCCCCCAGGGGAAGGCCTACGCCTACGAGCAGTACTTC. Protein: CASSLVSPQGKAYAYEQYF.

The chain has TRBV9 and TRBJ2-2, with D possibly TRBD2 on 6 matching bases. Germline V lookup: CDR1 SGDLS, CDR2 YYNGEE. The CDR3 sequence is 16 residues long. The V gene lost 4 bases and the J gene lost 4 bases, with 17 bases spanning the gap. Here the CDR3 reads CASSPADYASTGELFF. CDR3 nucleotide sequence: TGTGCCAGCAGCCCGGCGGACTACGCGAGCACCGGGGAGCTGTTTTTT.